What follows are 8 T cell receptor beta chains derived from one specimen sequenced in a study of T cells in Graves' hyperthyroidism and ophthalmopathy. Template material for amplifying TCR beta CDR3 regions consisted of RNA transcripts. HTBI primers were employed in a first-round RT-PCR of the TCR CDR3. TCRdb re-analysed the multiplex PCR reads in MiXCR, keeping a single row per CDR3 protein. Of 550,000 to 600,000 distinct CDR3 sequences in the sample, 14% are singletons; the top ten hold over 6%. The specimen sequenced was blood. These receptor sequences come from a woman aged 18-30 years with Graves' ophthalmopathy.

This clonotype occurred many times. This rearrangement joins TRBV29-1 to TRBJ2-7; 7 bases align to TRBD1. Germline loops: CDR1 SQVTM, CDR2 ANQGSEA. Trimming cost V 7 bases and J 0 bases; bases outside gene matches: 9. This CDR3 is built from 14 residues. CDR3 coding DNA: TGCAGCGCCAACAGGGGTGACAGCTCCTACGAGCAGTACTTC. Its translation: CSANRGDSSYEQYF.

This clonotype showed up just a few times. The chain carries TRBV12-3 or TRBV12-4 and TRBJ1-2; D gene unclear. V shed 6 bases and J shed 8 bases, with 10 bases lying between them. The CDR3 sequence is 11 residues long. CDR3 in amino acids: CASRHRGGYTF. CDR3 bases: TGTGCCAGCAGACATCGAGGGGGCTACACCTTC.

The V call is TRBV28, the J call TRBJ2-7, with 14 bases identical to TRBD2. The V and J ends lost 4 bases and 5 bases, in that order; junction bases with no gene match: 10. The length of the CDR3 is 17 residues. Germline lookup yields CDR1 MDHEN and CDR2 SYDVKM. The CDR3 DNA reads TGTGCCAGCAGTTCGGGACTAGCGGGAGTGGTGAGGAACGAGCAGTACTTC. Translating it yields CASSSGLAGVVRNEQYF.

In its sample, this clonotype was seen many times. This chain joins TRBV2 and TRBJ1-5; 9 bases fit TRBD1. The CDR3 has 13 amino acids. In germline, CDR1 is SNHLY, CDR2 FYNNEI. Unmatched junction bases numbered 4, after V lost 6 bases and J lost 7 bases. The CDR3 spells CASRRTGDQPQHF. The CDR3 DNA follows: TGTGCCAGCAGGAGGACAGGGGACCAGCCCCAGCATTTT.

This clonotype has just a few counts. The chain links TRBV4-2 to TRBJ1-2; 8 bases align to TRBD1. The germline V gene encodes CDR1 LGHNA and CDR2 YNFKEQ. V lost 1 base to trimming and J lost 7 bases; unmatched junction nucleotides: 8. The CDR3 runs to 15 residues. The CDR3 protein is CASSQGAGGYSGYTF. The CDR3 DNA reads TGTGCCAGCAGCCAAGGGGCAGGGGGCTACTCTGGCTACACCTTC.

This clonotype appeared a single time. This may stem from a read error, because a much larger clone lies one nucleotide away. The CDR3 ends on some other residue instead of the conserved phenylalanine or tryptophan, so this is likely a read error. The chain uses TRBV5-1 and TRBJ2-7, with 7 bases matching TRBD1. Germline CDR1 SGHRS, CDR2 YFSETQ. The CDR3 runs to 14 residues. The V and J ends lost 3 bases and 5 bases, in that order; junction bases with no gene match: 8. CDR3 DNA: TGCGCCAGCAGCTCAGGGACAGCGGTCCACGAGCAGTACCTC. Residues: CASSSGTAVHEQYL.

The table lists this clonotype with a few counts. A much larger clone lies one base from this, so it may be a read error. Given the absence of the conserved phenylalanine or tryptophan at the CDR3 end, a read error is likely. The chain has TRBV20-1 and TRBJ1-5; possible D gene TRBD1, 6 bases. This CDR3 comprises 13 residues. Trimming stripped 8 bases from V and 1 base from J, with 12 bases between. The germline V gene has CDR1 DFQATT and CDR2 SNEGSKA (reference sequence). The CDR3 bases are TGCAGTTTTCAGGGGATGAGCAATCAGCCCCAGCATCTT. It yields the protein CSFQGMSNQPQHL.

V is TRBV20-1 and J is TRBJ2-4; 10 bases fit TRBD1. Germline assignment: CDR1 DFQATT and CDR2 SNEGSKA (reference sequence). The CDR3 runs to 19 residues. V dropped 3 bases and J dropped 0; count of bases not matched to a gene: 14. CDR3: CSARRFRDRGNLAKNIQYF. DNA for the CDR3: TGCAGTGCTAGGAGGTTCCGGGACAGGGGCAATCTAGCCAAAAACATTCAGTACTTC.